This T cell receptor (beta chain) was retrieved from a study of control samples from healthy donors and cancer patients. Here immunoSEQ multiplex PCR was the method, and the copy in TCRdb shows in-frame clones only, minus some. Here the sample spans about 140,000 clones, less than 95% being singletons. Losses at the gene ends were 5 bases for V and 1 base for J; bases not matched to a gene: 7. Germline CDR1 reads MNHEY; CDR2 reads SVGAGI. The CDR3 has 15 amino acids. The chain recombines TRBV6-5 with TRBJ1-1; 7 bases align to TRBD1. Sequencing was done on a sample of blood. This clonotype was sampled from a man younger than 35 in good health. The CDR3 protein is CASSHLRQGNTEAFF. The DNA of the CDR3 is TGTGCCAGCAGTCACCTACGACAGGGGAACACTGAAGCTTTCTTT.